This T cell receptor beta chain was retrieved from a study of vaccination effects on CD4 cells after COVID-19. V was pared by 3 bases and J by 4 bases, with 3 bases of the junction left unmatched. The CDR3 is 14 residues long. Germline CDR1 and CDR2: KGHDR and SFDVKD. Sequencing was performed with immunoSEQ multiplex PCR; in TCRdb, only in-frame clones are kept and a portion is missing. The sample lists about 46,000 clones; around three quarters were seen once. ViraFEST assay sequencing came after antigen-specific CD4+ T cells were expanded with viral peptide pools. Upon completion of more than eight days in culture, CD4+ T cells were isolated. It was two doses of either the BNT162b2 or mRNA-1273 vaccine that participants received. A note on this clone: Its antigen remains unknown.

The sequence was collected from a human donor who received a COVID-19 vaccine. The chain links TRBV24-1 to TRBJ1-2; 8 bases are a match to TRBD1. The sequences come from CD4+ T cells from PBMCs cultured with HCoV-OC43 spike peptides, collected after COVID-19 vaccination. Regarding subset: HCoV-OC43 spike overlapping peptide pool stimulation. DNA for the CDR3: TGTGCCACCAGTGATGGAGACAGGGGCTATGGCTACACCTTC. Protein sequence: CATSDGDRGYGYTF.